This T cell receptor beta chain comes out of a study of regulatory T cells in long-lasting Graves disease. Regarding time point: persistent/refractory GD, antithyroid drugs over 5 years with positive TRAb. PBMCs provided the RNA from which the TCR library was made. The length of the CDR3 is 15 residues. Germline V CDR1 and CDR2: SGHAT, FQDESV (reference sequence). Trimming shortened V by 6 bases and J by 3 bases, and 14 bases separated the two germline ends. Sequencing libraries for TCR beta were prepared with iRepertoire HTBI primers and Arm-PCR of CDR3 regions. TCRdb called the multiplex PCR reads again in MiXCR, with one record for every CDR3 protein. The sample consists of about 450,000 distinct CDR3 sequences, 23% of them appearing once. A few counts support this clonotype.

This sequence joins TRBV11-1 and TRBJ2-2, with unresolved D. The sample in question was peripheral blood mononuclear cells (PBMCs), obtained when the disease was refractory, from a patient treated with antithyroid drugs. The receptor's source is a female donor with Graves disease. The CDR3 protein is CASSFTSTDTGELFF. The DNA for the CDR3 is TGTGCCAGCAGTTTTACCTCCACGGACACCGGGGAGCTGTTTTTT.